The entry below describes one T cell receptor beta chain. Trimming took 2 bases from V and 10 from J; bases not matched to a gene: 11. The CDR3 is 15 amino acids. Per the germline V gene, CDR1 is MDHEN and CDR2 is SYDVKM. The sample is drawn from a study of OX40 agonist ivuxolimab in advanced cancers. Produced via immunoSEQ multiplex PCR; TCRdb's table is partial and in-frame only. Of 50,000 to 85,000 clones in the sample, approximately 86% were seen once. This specimen consisted of CD4+ or CD8+ T cells sorted from blood, obtained in a trial of the OX40 agonist ivuxolimab. The chain couples TRBV28 to TRBJ2-1; 7 bases agree with TRBD2. This TCR was sampled from an adult with an advanced solid tumor such as melanoma, head and neck, liver or kidney cancer. CDR3 sequence: CASSLRSMREREQFF. In nucleotides, the CDR3 is TGTGCCAGCAGTTTACGCTCTATGCGGGAGAGGGAGCAGTTCTTC.